This T cell receptor (beta chain) was sequenced in a study of graft-versus-host responses after intestinal transplantation. Study details: Grafts were multivisceral, liver-intestinal, or isolated intestinal. Among the recipients, all got anti-thymocyte globulin induction and then tacrolimus and steroids for roughly three years.

As for this clone: Its target is unknown.

The table came from immunoSEQ multiplex PCR; TCRdb's copy has only in-frame clones and leaves some out. The sample has 40,000 or so clones, roughly 95% seen once. Study results and limitations: GvH clones were identified in recipient marrow, with some first appearing in ileum or blood. Early post-transplant declines in HvG were associated with peak levels of circulating GvH clones.

In germline, CDR1 is LNHNV, CDR2 YYDKDF (reference sequence). This CDR3 is built from 17 residues. The ends lost 0 bases at V and 1 base at J; junction bases unmatched: 7. The sequence was collected from a human donor who was the organ donor for an intestinal transplant. The genes are TRBV15 and TRBJ1-2, with 8 bases matching TRBD1. Sample: unstimulated CD8+ T cells sorted from spleen or lymph node cells, taken before transplant. The CDR3: CATSRELGTGRNYGYTF. CDR3 coding DNA: TGTGCCACCAGCAGAGAATTAGGGACAGGCCGTAACTATGGCTACACCTTC.